This T cell receptor beta chain derives from a study of blood T cell repertoires in COVID-19. Participants, about 18 to 95 years old, spanned around 26 US areas. Assignment of participants to cohorts was predicated upon participant-reported clinical history. The protocol was immunoSEQ multiplex PCR, while the TCRdb copy is restricted to in-frame clones and leaves out a portion. This sample has 430,000 or so clones, with 70% to 90% found just once. The receptor was isolated from a woman between 40 and 50 years old who had recovered from COVID-19. Sequences were obtained from PBMCs or T cells enriched from blood (not recorded which).

The CDR3 sequence: CASSPRQGHQPQHF. CDR3 in DNA: TGTGCCAGCAGCCCGCGACAGGGGCATCAGCCCCAGCATTTT. The chain employs TRBV7-8 and TRBJ1-5, with 8 nucleotides matching TRBD1. The CDR3 length is 14 residues. The germline gives CDR1 SGHVS, CDR2 FQNEAQ. J lost 5 bases, V lost 5 bases, and 5 bases had no gene match.